Following are 15 T cell receptor beta chains from one sample sequenced in a study of T cell responses to AZD1222 COVID-19 vaccine. Generated by immunoSEQ multiplex PCR, the TCRdb table keeps only in-frame clones and is missing some. The table lists 150,000 to 190,000 clones, about nine tenths of them singletons. This specimen consisted of peripheral blood, obtained on day 0 of AZD1222 vaccination. The receptors were sampled from an adult in good health.

This rearrangement joins TRBV11-1 to TRBJ1-2; D is possibly TRBD1 (6 bases). Trimming took 0 bases from V and 4 from J, leaving 21 bases between them. Germline V gene data show CDR1 as SGHAT and CDR2 as FQDESV (reference sequence). CDR3 size: 18 residues. The CDR3 DNA is TGTGCCAGCAGCTTAGCGCTAGGTTTCGGGGGCTTTACCTATGGCTACACCTTC. Protein sequence: CASSLALGFGGFTYGYTF.

The chain uses TRBV5-4 and TRBJ1-1; D possibly corresponds to TRBD1 (5 bases). This CDR3 is 16 amino acids long. Germline V gene data show CDR1 as SGHNT and CDR2 as YYREEE (reference sequence). V shed 4 bases and J shed 3 bases, with 19 bases lying between them. CDR3 nucleotide sequence: TGTGCCAGCAGCCCAAGCTGGGACGTCGGCGACACTGAAGCTTTCTTT. Translating it yields CASSPSWDVGDTEAFF.

This chain uses TRBV7-2 with TRBJ1-1; TRBD1 might be the D (5 bases). Germline lookup yields CDR1 SGHTA and CDR2 FQGNSA. Trimming removed 3 bases from V and 1 base from J, with 9 bases in between. The CDR3 is 14 residues long. This chain's CDR3 is CASSFIGGNTEAFF. The CDR3 nucleotides are TGTGCCAGCAGCTTTATTGGGGGGAACACTGAAGCTTTCTTT.

Concerning this clone: Other DNA sequences of this sample code for an identical CDR3. The V gene is TRBV6-4, the J gene TRBJ2-1; 9 nucleotides line up with TRBD2. Per the germline V gene, CDR1 is MRHNA and CDR2 is SNTAGT. J was trimmed by 4 bases and V by 0 bases; bases with no gene match: 1. The CDR3 is 15 amino acids. The CDR3 spells CASSDSSGSYNEQFF. The DNA of the CDR3 is TGTGCCAGCAGTGACTCTAGCGGGAGTTACAATGAGCAGTTCTTC.

The chain employs TRBV5-1 and TRBJ1-1; D call uncertain. CDR1 is SGHRS, CDR2 YFSETQ, per germline. The CDR3 is 14 amino acids. The V end lost 0 bases, the J end lost 0 bases, and 6 bases lay between the germline ends. The CDR3 loop reads CASSLEAMNTEAFF. The CDR3 nucleotides are TGCGCCAGCAGCTTGGAGGCCATGAACACTGAAGCTTTCTTT.

The V and J genes are TRBV7-9 and TRBJ1-1; no definite D call. V lost 6 bases to trimming and J lost 4 bases, with 15 bases between them. Germline V gene sequence: CDR1 SEHNR, CDR2 FQNEAQ (reference sequence). This CDR3 contains 14 residues. CDR3 nucleotides: TGTGCCAGCAGACCTGTTAGGGTGGGCACTGAAGCTTTCTTT. Translation: CASRPVRVGTEAFF.

The chain has TRBV2 and TRBJ2-4, with D tentatively TRBD2 (6 bases). The CDR3 has 18 residues. The germline V gene encodes CDR1 SNHLY and CDR2 FYNNEI. V gave up 3 bases and J gave up 0 bases, with 18 bases separating them. DNA of the CDR3: TGTGCCAGCAGTGAGCTATCGATGGCGGGACTAGCCAAAAACATTCAGTACTTC. Translating gives CASSELSMAGLAKNIQYF.

The chain joins TRBV7-2 to TRBJ2-2, with 9 bases that match TRBD2. V dropped 3 bases and J dropped 5; count of bases not matched to a gene: 4. CDR1 and CDR2 (germline): SGHTA, FQGNSA. This CDR3 has 15 amino acids. CDR3 DNA: TGTGCCAGCAGCTTTAGCGGGAGTGGTACCGGGGAGCTGTTTTTT. It encodes CASSFSGSGTGELFF. Drawing the rest from reference TRBV7-2 and TRBJ2-2, the complete variable domain is GAGVSQSPSNKVTEKGKDVELRCDPISGHTALYWYRQSLGQGLEFLIYFQGNSAPDKSGLPSDRFSAERTGGSVSTLTIQRTQQEDSAVYLCASSFSGSGTGELFFGEGSRLTVL.

The chain has TRBV21-1 and TRBJ1-2; the DNA was not compared with TRBD1, the D call given in the table. TRBV21-1 is designated a pseudogene. This CDR3 has 13 amino acids. CDR3 protein: CASSRQDHYGYTF. CDR3 DNA: TGTGCCAGCAGCCGACAGGATCACTATGGCTACACCTTC.

This clone was detected only once. The V gene is TRBV3-1 (or the pseudogene TRBV3-2), the J gene TRBJ1-2, with D perhaps TRBD1 (5 bases). The CDR3 has 14 residues. Per the germline V gene, CDR1 is LGHDT and CDR2 is YNNKEL (reference sequence). V lost 1 base and J 5 bases, leaving 11 bases between the germline ends. CDR3 DNA: TGTGCCAGCAGCCAAGGTCAGGGAGGTTATGGCTACACCTTC. It translates to CASSQGQGGYGYTF.

The V call is TRBV7-9, the J call TRBJ2-3; 11 nucleotides agree with TRBD2. This CDR3 spans 15 amino acids. Per the germline V gene, CDR1 is SEHNR and CDR2 is FQNEAQ (reference sequence). V trimming: 5 bases; J trimming: 4 bases; junction bases outside the gene matches: 5. CDR3 region: CASSLLAGVPDTQYF. CDR3 sequence (DNA): TGTGCCAGCAGCCTACTAGCGGGAGTGCCAGATACGCAGTATTTT.

This chain joins TRBV7-2 and TRBJ2-1; D may be TRBD1 (5 bases). Looked up from germline, CDR1 is SGHTA and CDR2 is FQGNSA. With 2 bases removed from V and 0 bases from J, the gap between germline ends came to 11 bases. This CDR3 is 16 amino acids long. Here the CDR3 DNA reads TGTGCCAGCAGCTTAACAGGACCTAGCTCCTACAATGAGCAGTTCTTC. Translating it yields CASSLTGPSSYNEQFF.

This clone was counted a single time. V usage is TRBV6-2 or TRBV6-3 and J usage is TRBJ2-1, with 10 bases matching TRBD1. The CDR3 covers 18 residues. V shed 0 bases, J shed 3 bases, and the junction held 8 bases outside the gene matches. Germline lookup yields CDR1 MNHEY and CDR2 SVGEGT. CDR3 residues: CASSYSTSGQGIYNEQFF. Here the CDR3 DNA reads TGTGCCAGCAGTTACTCGACTTCGGGACAGGGGATCTACAATGAGCAGTTCTTC.

This clone was found a few times. The chain has TRBV7-3 and TRBJ2-1, with D possibly TRBD1 on 5 matching bases. Trimming removed 1 base from V and 4 bases from J, with 14 bases in between. Germline assignment: CDR1 SGHTA and CDR2 FQGTGA. This CDR3 is 16 amino acids long. The CDR3 here is CASSLMGLRKYNEQFF. CDR3 bases: TGTGCCAGCAGCTTAATGGGGCTACGAAAGTACAATGAGCAGTTCTTC.

The chain uses TRBV3-1 (or the pseudogene TRBV3-2) and TRBJ2-3; 7 bases fit TRBD2. J was trimmed by 0 bases and V by 1 base; bases with no gene match: 7. CDR3 length equals 17 residues. CDR1 LGHDT and CDR2 YNNKEL come from the germline V gene (reference sequence). CDR3 loop: CASSQVVGGGSTDTQYF. Written as DNA, the CDR3 is TGTGCCAGCAGCCAAGTAGTCGGCGGGGGTAGCACAGATACGCAGTATTTT.